Included here is one TCR beta chain sequence, with context. Its specificity is not known. Researchers took RNA transcripts and amplified TCR beta CDR3 regions from them. An initial RT-PCR round employing HTBI primers preceded a second-round multiplex PCR. TCRdb re-called the multiplex PCR reads through MiXCR, storing one row per CDR3 protein. The sample shows about 500,000 distinct CDR3 sequences, about two fifths of them seen only once. Trimming took 7 bases from V and 7 from J; bases not matched to a gene: 8. Germline CDR1 and CDR2: SQVTM and ANQGSEA. This CDR3 has 14 amino acids. This sample is drawn from a study of Graves' ophthalmopathy and Graves' hyperthyroidism. Study-level points and caveats: The authors also found most expanded thyroid clonotypes above 0.001 frequency in blood. A model of 13 signatures distinguished ophthalmopathy from stable hyperthyroidism at roughly 87% sensitivity and around 81% specificity.

The sequenced sample was peripheral blood or thyroid tissue (not recorded which). This clonotype was obtained from an adult man with Graves' hyperthyroidism. The J gene is TRBJ2-2, the V gene TRBV29-1, with 11 bases matching TRBD2. CDR3 amino acids: CSAGTSGYGGELFF. DNA for the CDR3: TGCAGCGCTGGGACTAGCGGATACGGCGGGGAGCTGTTTTTT.